These T cell receptor beta chains were read from a single sample in a study of cytomegalovirus exposure and HLA in healthy donors. Assay used: immunoSEQ multiplex PCR; TCRdb lists only in-frame clones, some missing. The sample yields roughly 200,000 clones, about three quarters seen once. Sequencing was performed on PBMCs. The origin of the receptors is a man aged 40-55 years in good health and CMV-seronegative. The CDR3 runs from the conserved cysteine through the conserved F or W. Each record gives: J gene, clone size, D gene, V gene, CDR3 DNA, CDR3 protein. The D gene is left open where the match is weak. The size of a clone is reported for some rows only, either as once, few or many, or as a class for expanded clones.

TRBJ2-7 NA NA TRBV5-6 TGTGCCAGCAGCTCCTTAGGAGAAGGATCCTACGAGCAGTACTTC CASSSLGEGSYEQYF
TRBJ2-2 NA TRBD1 TRBV29-1 TGCAGCGTTGAAGATCCGGGGACAGGGTCGATCGGGGAGCTGTTTTTT CSVEDPGTGSIGELFF
TRBJ2-2 few NA TRBV6-1 TGTGCCAGCAGTGACAGGGACACCGGGGAGCTGTTTTTT CASSDRDTGELFF
TRBJ1-2 once NA TRBV20-1 TGCAGTGTTCCCAACACCTATGGCTACACCTTC CSVPNTYGYTF
TRBJ1-5 NA TRBD1 TRBV5-1 TGCGCCCTAATCCAGGGGGAAAGCAATCAGCCCCAGCATTTT CALIQGESNQPQHF
TRBJ2-4 NA TRBD1 TRBV29-1 TGCAGCGTTGAGAAGGGACAGGGGAACATTCAGTACTTC CSVEKGQGNIQYF
TRBJ2-3 NA NA TRBV5-1 TGCGCCAGCAGCCAGGGTCAGGACGCAGATACGCAGTATTTT CASSQGQDADTQYF
TRBJ1-3 NA NA TRBV6-5 TGTGCCAGCAAAAATCGTCGTTTTGGAAACACCATATATTTT CASKNRRFGNTIYF
TRBJ2-3 NA TRBD2 TRBV5-4 TGTGCCAGCAGCCCCGGGACTAGCGGGAGTAAAGATACGCAGTATTTT CASSPGTSGSKDTQYF
TRBJ2-5 NA NA TRBV5-1 TGCGCCAGCAGACCTACAAGGCCCCTAGGAGAGACCCAGTACTTC CASRPTRPLGETQYF
TRBJ2-2 NA TRBD1 TRBV23-1 TGCGCCAACACCGTAGGGACAGGGGTCCCCGGGGAGCTGTTTTTT CANTVGTGVPGELFF
TRBJ2-7 NA TRBD2 TRBV4-1 TGCGCCAGCAGCCACATTCGGACTAGCGGGTCCTCCTACGAGCAGTACTTC CASSHIRTSGSSYEQYF
TRBJ2-3 once NA TRBV4-1 TGCGCCAGCAGCCAAGAGGGGGGGGCCGGCACAGATACGCAGTATTTT CASSQEGGAGTDTQYF
TRBJ2-3 NA NA TRBV2 TGTGCCAGCAGGAAGGGGGATACGCAGTATTTT CASRKGDTQYF
TRBJ2-2 NA TRBD2 TRBV27 TGTGCCAGCAGTCCCGGGGTAGCGGGGCTCACCGGGGAGCTGTTTTTT CASSPGVAGLTGELFF
TRBJ1-3 NA NA TRBV11-2 TGTGCCAGCAGCTTAGGTCGTGGAAACACCATATATTTT CASSLGRGNTIYF
TRBJ2-1 few NA TRBV6-4 TGTGCCAGCAGGGTGGGCCATGAGCAGTTCTTC CASRVGHEQFF
TRBJ2-7 few NA TRBV2 TGTGCCAGCAGTGAACAGGGGGGAGCCGGCGAGCAGTACTTC CASSEQGGAGEQYF
TRBJ1-1 NA NA TRBV4-3 TGCGCCAGCAGCCAAGCTCCGACAGAGCCGAACACTGAAGCTTTCTTT CASSQAPTEPNTEAFF
TRBJ2-7 NA NA TRBV25-1 TGTGCCAGCAGTGACAGGTTAGGCGAGCAGTACTTC CASSDRLGEQYF
TRBJ2-7 NA NA TRBV9 TGTGCCAGCAGCTTAACGGGGGGCCCCTACGAGCAGTACTTC CASSLTGGPYEQYF
TRBJ2-3 NA TRBD2 TRBV2 TGTGCCGGCAGTGAAGTGGGGACTAGCGGGATTAGCACAGATACGCAGTATTTT CAGSEVGTSGISTDTQYF
TRBJ2-5 NA TRBD2 TRBV7-2 TGTGCCAGCAGCTTGGGACTAGCGGAAGAGACCCAGTACTTC CASSLGLAEETQYF
TRBJ2-7 NA TRBD1 TRBV7-8 TGTGCCAGCAGCTTTTTGACAGGGAACGAGCAGTACTTC CASSFLTGNEQYF
TRBJ1-4 NA TRBD1 TRBV5-6 TGTGCCAGCAGCTACAGGGGAACTAATGAAAAACTGTTTTTT CASSYRGTNEKLFF
TRBJ2-1 NA NA TRBV7-3 TGTGCCAGCAGCTTATACTCGGGTCGCAATGAGCAGTTCTTC CASSLYSGRNEQFF
TRBJ1-1 NA NA TRBV7-9 TGTGCCAGCAGCTATACAGGAGACACTGAAGCTTTCTTT CASSYTGDTEAFF
TRBJ1-5 NA NA TRBV18 TGTGCCAGCTCTTCGATGGAGGGGAAGAGCAATCAGCCCCAGCATTTT CASSSMEGKSNQPQHF
TRBJ2-1 NA TRBD1 TRBV5-1 TGCGCCAGCAGCCTGGGCGGGACAGGGGTGAATGAGCAGTTCTTC CASSLGGTGVNEQFF
TRBJ2-1 NA NA TRBV2 TGTGCCAGCAGTGGTGTCGGCTCCTACAATGAGCAGTTCTTC CASSGVGSYNEQFF
TRBJ1-3 NA NA TRBV4-1 TGCGCCAGCAGAGGGGCGGGGGGAAACACCATATATTTT CASRGAGGNTIYF
TRBJ1-1 NA TRBD1 TRBV18 TGTGCCAGCTCACCGGACAGGGTCACTGAAGCTTTCTTT CASSPDRVTEAFF
TRBJ2-7 NA NA TRBV6-5 TGTGCCAGCAGTCCCGACACCCTAACCTACGAGCAGTACTTC CASSPDTLTYEQYF
TRBJ2-7 NA NA TRBV6-5 TGTGCCAGCAGATATTACAGGGGAGGCGAGCAGTACTTC CASRYYRGGEQYF
TRBJ1-1 NA TRBD1 TRBV7-2 TGTGCCAGCAGCTTAGCCCCCCCAGACAGGGGGCAAGGTGAAGCTTTCTTT CASSLAPPDRGQGEAFF
TRBJ2-7 NA TRBD1 TRBV27 TGTGCCAGCAGTAAAGACAGGGGGGGCACCTACGAGCAGTACTTC CASSKDRGGTYEQYF
TRBJ2-7 once TRBD1 TRBV5-6 TGTGCCAGCAGCTCGGGCCGGGGCAGGGGGACAATGCCCTCCTACGAGCAGTACTTC CASSSGRGRGTMPSYEQYF
TRBJ1-3 once TRBD1 TRBV15 TGTGCCACCACGGGGACAGGGGAAGGAAACACCATATATTTT CATTGTGEGNTIYF
TRBJ2-7 NA TRBD1 TRBV10-2 TGCGCCAGCAGTGGGACAGGGGGGCCTAGCGGAGGGAACGAGCAGTACTTC CASSGTGGPSGGNEQYF
TRBJ2-2 NA TRBD1 TRBV19 TGTGCCAGTACCTCCCCAGGGGGCCACACCGGGGAGCTGTTTTTT CASTSPGGHTGELFF
TRBJ1-6 few NA TRBV21-1 TGTGCCAGCAGCAAAGATCTGGGGGGGTCCGCCTATAATTCACCCCTCCACTTT CASSKDLGGSAYNSPLHF
TRBJ1-3 NA NA TRBV5-1 TGCGCCAGCAGCTTGGGGAATGTGATCGGAGACACCATATATTTT CASSLGNVIGDTIYF
TRBJ2-2 NA TRBD1 TRBV18 TGTGCCAGCTCACCACGGACAGGGATAGACACCGGGGAGCTGTTTTTT CASSPRTGIDTGELFF
TRBJ1-2 NA TRBD1 TRBV29-1 TGCAGCGTTGAAGATCCGGCCAGGGGGCTATCCCTTGGCTACACCTTC CSVEDPARGLSLGYTF
TRBJ1-1 NA NA TRBV18 TGTGCCAGCTCACCCGACTCATTGAACACTGAAGCTTTCTTT CASSPDSLNTEAFF
TRBJ1-1 NA NA TRBV11-3 TGTGCCAGCAGCCCTGGAGGGGGGGGAACTGAAGCTTTCTTT CASSPGGGGTEAFF
TRBJ2-7 NA TRBD1 TRBV29-1 TGCAGCGTGACTGGGACAGGGCGCGGGTACGAGCAGTACTTC CSVTGTGRGYEQYF
TRBJ1-3 NA NA TRBV18 TGTGCCAGCTCACCTGCACAGAGCTCTGGAAACACCATATATTTT CASSPAQSSGNTIYF
TRBJ1-2 few TRBD1 TRBV5-1 TGCGCCAGCAGCCTGCAAAAAAGCGGGGGACAGGGCCGTGGCTACACCTTC CASSLQKSGGQGRGYTF